This entry lists 10 T cell receptor beta chains sequenced from one sample in a study of control samples from healthy donors and cancer patients. TCRdb's copy holds only in-frame clones and misses some; the assay was immunoSEQ multiplex PCR. Of fewer than 200,000 clones listed, roughly 88% are singletons. The sequenced sample was blood. The receptors originated from a woman aged 30 to 39 in good health.

The CDR3 region is CASSPFVGTEAFF. CDR3 sequence (DNA): TGTGCCAGCAGTCCGTTTGTGGGCACTGAAGCTTTCTTT. This sequence joins TRBV6-5 and TRBJ1-1, with no clear D. The V end lost 5 bases, the J end lost 4 bases, and 11 bases lay between the germline ends. There are 13 residues in the CDR3. Germline V CDR1 and CDR2: MNHEY, SVGAGI.

V usage is TRBV2 and J usage is TRBJ2-3; D unclear. The CDR3 sequence is 10 residues long. CDR1 and CDR2 (germline): SNHLY, FYNNEI. The V end lost 6 bases, the J end lost 8 bases, and 6 bases lay between the germline ends. The CDR3 protein is CASRQITQYF. CDR3 DNA: TGTGCCAGCAGGCAGATTACGCAGTATTTT.

The V call is TRBV28, the J call TRBJ2-6; D ambiguous. The CDR3 contains 14 residues. Germline CDR1 and CDR2: MDHEN and SYDVKM. V gave up 5 bases and J gave up 1 base, with 6 bases separating them. CDR3 sequence (DNA): TGTGCCAGCAGTATGGATTCTGGGGCCAACGTCCTGACTTTC. It yields the protein CASSMDSGANVLTF.

The CDR3 here is CASGSRPGLAGHEQYF. CDR3 bases: TGCGCCAGCGGCTCTCGACCGGGACTAGCGGGCCACGAGCAGTACTTC. This sequence joins TRBV5-1 and TRBJ2-7, with 12 bases fitting TRBD2. Germline V gene lookup returns CDR1 SGHRS and CDR2 YFSETQ. J gave up 5 bases and V 7 bases, and 13 bases lay outside the gene matches. The CDR3 loop spans 16 amino acids.

The chain recombines TRBV11-2 with TRBJ2-1, with a possible D match to TRBD1 (6 bases). Germline loops: CDR1 SGHAT, CDR2 FQNNGV. This CDR3 has 14 residues. Trimming cost V 1 base and J 6 bases, with 10 bases left between them. CDR3 sequence: CASSLVQGFNEQFF. DNA for the CDR3: TGTGCCAGCAGCTTAGTTCAGGGGTTCAATGAGCAGTTCTTC.

The rearrangement links TRBV7-8 to TRBJ2-7; 7 nucleotides line up with TRBD2. CDR1 is SGHVS and CDR2 is FQNEAQ in the germline V gene. The CDR3 runs 14 residues. J lost 1 base, V lost 5 bases, and 5 bases had no gene match. The CDR3: CASSPRRGSYEQYV. In DNA form, the CDR3 reads TGTGCCAGCAGCCCGAGGCGGGGGTCCTACGAGCAGTACGTC.

V and J are TRBV5-1 and TRBJ1-1, with TRBD1 identical over 7 bases. Germline-derived CDR1 and CDR2 are SGHRS and YFSETQ. V shed 3 bases and J 4 bases; nucleotides not matched to a gene: 12. This CDR3 comprises 16 residues. The CDR3 sequence: CASSSPGTEGVTEAFF. DNA for the CDR3: TGCGCCAGCAGCTCGCCCGGGACAGAAGGGGTCACTGAAGCTTTCTTT.

This sequence joins TRBV5-1 and TRBJ1-1; no definite D call. The CDR3 contains 15 residues. Between the trimmed V and J ends, which lost 4 bases and 3 bases, there was a span of 16 bases. Germline CDR1 SGHRS, CDR2 YFSETQ. Written as DNA, the CDR3 is TGCGCCAGCAGCGAAAGCACGGTCGGGGACACTGAAGCTTTCTTT. It codes for CASSESTVGDTEAFF.

The chain couples TRBV30 to TRBJ1-2; D unresolved. The CDR3 sequence is 10 residues long. Trimming removed 1 base at V and 10 bases at J, with 7 bases between. Germline V CDR1 and CDR2: GTSNPN, SVGIG (reference sequence). The CDR3 DNA sequence: TGTGCCTGGAGTGAGAGAGACTACACCTTC. Translation: CAWSERDYTF.

This chain joins TRBV6-5 and TRBJ2-3, with TRBD1 identical over 7 bases. V dropped 8 bases and J dropped 4; count of bases not matched to a gene: 6. CDR3 length: 13 amino acids. The V gene's germline CDR1 is MNHEY and CDR2 SVGAGI. The CDR3 DNA reads as TGTGCCAGCGCAGCCCAGGGGGCAGATACGCAGTATTTT. Its translation is CASAAQGADTQYF.